The 3 T cell receptor beta chains below come from one sample, sequenced in a study of technical replicates of blood from a handful of donors. Only in-frame clones appear in the TCRdb table, and some are missing; sequencing was by immunoSEQ multiplex PCR. Of 70,000 to 85,000 clones listed, around 97% are singletons. Source material: T cells isolated from PBMCs. These receptors originate from a human donor in good health.

This clone was seen only once. V and J are TRBV5-1 and TRBJ1-2; D not resolved. Germline CDR1 reads SGHRS; CDR2 reads YFSETQ. The length of the CDR3 is 13 residues. V gave up 5 bases and J gave up 7 bases, with 15 bases separating them. This chain's CDR3 is CASRGSSSSGYTF. The CDR3 coding sequence is TGCGCCAGCAGGGGCAGTTCTAGCTCTGGCTACACCTTC.

This sequence joins TRBV28 and TRBJ1-3, with 7 bases identical to TRBD1. This CDR3 region has 14 residues. Germline loops: CDR1 MDHEN, CDR2 SYDVKM. The V gene end was trimmed by 6 bases and the J gene end by 2 bases; junction bases not matched to a gene: 4. The CDR3 coding sequence is TGTGCCAGCAGAACGGGACAGCCTGGAAACACCATATATTTT. Amino acid sequence: CASRTGQPGNTIYF.

The rearrangement joins TRBV6-1 to TRBJ1-5; D is possibly TRBD1 (6 bases). In germline, CDR1 is MNHNS, CDR2 SASEGT. V lost 1 base, J lost 4 bases, and 14 bases lay in between. CDR3 length equals 16 residues. CDR3: CASSEGGGLKNQPQHF. The CDR3 region has the DNA TGTGCCAGCAGTGAAGGCGGGGGCCTGAAGAATCAGCCCCAGCATTTT.